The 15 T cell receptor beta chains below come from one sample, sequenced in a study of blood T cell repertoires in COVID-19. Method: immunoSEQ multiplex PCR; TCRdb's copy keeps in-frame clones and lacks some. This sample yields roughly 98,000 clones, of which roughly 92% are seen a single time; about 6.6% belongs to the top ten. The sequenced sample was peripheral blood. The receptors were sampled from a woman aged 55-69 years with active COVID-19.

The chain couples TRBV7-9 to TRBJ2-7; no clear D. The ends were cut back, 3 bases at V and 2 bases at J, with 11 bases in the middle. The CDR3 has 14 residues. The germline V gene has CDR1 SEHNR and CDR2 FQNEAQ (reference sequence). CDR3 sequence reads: CASSLETRAYEQYF. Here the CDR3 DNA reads TGTGCCAGCAGCTTGGAGACGCGCGCCTACGAGCAGTACTTC.

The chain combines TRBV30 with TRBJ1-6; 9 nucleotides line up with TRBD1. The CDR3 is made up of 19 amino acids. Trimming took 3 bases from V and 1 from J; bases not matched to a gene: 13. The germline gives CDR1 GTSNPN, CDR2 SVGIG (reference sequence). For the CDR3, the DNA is TGTGCCTGGAGCCCGGGGACAGGGAGTAGTAGGTCCTATAATTCACCCCTCCACTTT. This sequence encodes CAWSPGTGSSRSYNSPLHF.

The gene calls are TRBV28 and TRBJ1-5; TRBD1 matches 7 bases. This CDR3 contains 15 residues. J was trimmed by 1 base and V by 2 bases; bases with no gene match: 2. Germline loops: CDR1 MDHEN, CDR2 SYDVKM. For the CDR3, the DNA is TGTGCCAGCAGTTTACCGACAGGGAGCAATCAGCCCCAGCATTTT. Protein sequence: CASSLPTGSNQPQHF.

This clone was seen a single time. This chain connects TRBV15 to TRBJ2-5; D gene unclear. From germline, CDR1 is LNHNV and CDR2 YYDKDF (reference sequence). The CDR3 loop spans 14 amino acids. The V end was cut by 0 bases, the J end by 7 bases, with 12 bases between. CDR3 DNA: TGTGCCACCAGCAGAGAGAGCCCCCCAGGGACCCAGTACTTC. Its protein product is CATSRESPPGTQYF.

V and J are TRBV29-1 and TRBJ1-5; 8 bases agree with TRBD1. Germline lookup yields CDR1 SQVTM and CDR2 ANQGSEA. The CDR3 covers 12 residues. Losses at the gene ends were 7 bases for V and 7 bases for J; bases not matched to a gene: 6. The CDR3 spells CSAGQGGQPQHF. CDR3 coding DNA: TGCAGCGCCGGACAGGGCGGGCAGCCCCAGCATTTT.

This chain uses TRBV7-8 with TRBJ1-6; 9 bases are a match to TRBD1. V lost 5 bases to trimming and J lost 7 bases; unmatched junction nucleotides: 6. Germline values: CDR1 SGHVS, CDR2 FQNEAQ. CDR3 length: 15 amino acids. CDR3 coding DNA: TGTGCCAGCAGCCCAATGGGACAGGGAAATTCACCCCTCCACTTT. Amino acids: CASSPMGQGNSPLHF.

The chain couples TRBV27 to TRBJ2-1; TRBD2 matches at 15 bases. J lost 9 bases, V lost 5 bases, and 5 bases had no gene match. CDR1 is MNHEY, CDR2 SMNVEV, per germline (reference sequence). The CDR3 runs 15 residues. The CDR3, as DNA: TGTGCCAGCAGTACGGGACTAGCGGGGGGTTTTGAGCAGTTCTTC. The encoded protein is CASSTGLAGGFEQFF.

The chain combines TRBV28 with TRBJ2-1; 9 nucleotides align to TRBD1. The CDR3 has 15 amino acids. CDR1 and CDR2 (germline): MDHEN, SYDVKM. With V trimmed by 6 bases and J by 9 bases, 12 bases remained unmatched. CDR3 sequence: CASSPGDRVLGEQFF. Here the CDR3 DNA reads TGTGCCAGCAGCCCGGGGGACAGGGTTCTCGGTGAGCAGTTCTTC.

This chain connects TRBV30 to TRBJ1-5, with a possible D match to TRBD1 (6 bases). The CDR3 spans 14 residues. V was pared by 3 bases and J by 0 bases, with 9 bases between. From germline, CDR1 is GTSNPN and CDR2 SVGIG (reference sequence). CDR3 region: CAWSRGPSNQPQHF. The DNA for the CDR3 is TGTGCCTGGAGCAGGGGTCCTAGCAATCAGCCCCAGCATTTT. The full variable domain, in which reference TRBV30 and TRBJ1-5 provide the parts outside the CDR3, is SQTIHQWPATLVQPVGSPLSLECTVEGTSNPNLYWYRQAAGRGLQLLFYSVGIGQISSEVPQNLSASRPQDRQFILSSKKLLLSDSGFYLCAWSRGPSNQPQHFGDGTRLSIL.

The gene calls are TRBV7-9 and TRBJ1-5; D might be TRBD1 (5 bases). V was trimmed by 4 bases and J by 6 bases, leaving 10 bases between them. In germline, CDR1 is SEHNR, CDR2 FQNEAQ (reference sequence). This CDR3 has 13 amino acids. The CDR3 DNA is TGTGCCAGCAGCTGGGACGGGGGTCAGCCCCAGCATTTT. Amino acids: CASSWDGGQPQHF. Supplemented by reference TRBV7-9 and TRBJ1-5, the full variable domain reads DTGVSQNPRHKITKRGQNVTFRCDPISEHNRLYWYRQTLGQGPEFLTYFQNEAQLEKSRLLSDRFSAERPKGSFSTLEIQRTEQGDSAMYLCASSWDGGQPQHFGDGTRLSIL.

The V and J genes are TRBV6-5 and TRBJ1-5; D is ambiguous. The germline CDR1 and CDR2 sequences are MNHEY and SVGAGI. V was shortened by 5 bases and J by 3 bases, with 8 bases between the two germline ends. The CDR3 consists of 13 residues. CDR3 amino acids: CASSPQFNQPQHF. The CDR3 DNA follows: TGTGCCAGCAGTCCCCAGTTCAATCAGCCCCAGCATTTT.

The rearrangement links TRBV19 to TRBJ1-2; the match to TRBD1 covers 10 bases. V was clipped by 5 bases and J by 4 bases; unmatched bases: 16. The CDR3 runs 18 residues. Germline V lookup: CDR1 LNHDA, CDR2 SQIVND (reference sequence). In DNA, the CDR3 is TGTGCCAGTAGTGCCTTTTTGGGAGGACAGGGGGATCGCTATGGCTACACCTTC. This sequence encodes CASSAFLGGQGDRYGYTF.

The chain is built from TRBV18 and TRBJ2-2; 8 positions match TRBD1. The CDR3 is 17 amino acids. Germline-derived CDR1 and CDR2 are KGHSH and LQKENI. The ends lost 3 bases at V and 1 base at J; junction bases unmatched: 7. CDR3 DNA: TGTGCCAGCTCACCGGGTACCGGGACAGGGAACACCGGGGAGCTGTTTTTT. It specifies CASSPGTGTGNTGELFF.

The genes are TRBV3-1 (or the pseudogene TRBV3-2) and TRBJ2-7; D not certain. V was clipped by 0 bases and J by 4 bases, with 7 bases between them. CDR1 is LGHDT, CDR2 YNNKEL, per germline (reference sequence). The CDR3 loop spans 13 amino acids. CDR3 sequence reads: CASSQDRGYEQYF. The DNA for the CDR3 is TGTGCCAGCAGCCAAGATCGAGGTTACGAGCAGTACTTC.

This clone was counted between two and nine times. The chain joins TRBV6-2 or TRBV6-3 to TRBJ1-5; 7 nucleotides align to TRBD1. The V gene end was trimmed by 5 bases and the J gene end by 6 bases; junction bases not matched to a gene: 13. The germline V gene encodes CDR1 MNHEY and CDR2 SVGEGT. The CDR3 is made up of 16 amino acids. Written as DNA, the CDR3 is TGTGCCAGCAGTCACACGGACAGGCCAGAGGCTCAGCCCCAGCATTTT. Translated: CASSHTDRPEAQPQHF.